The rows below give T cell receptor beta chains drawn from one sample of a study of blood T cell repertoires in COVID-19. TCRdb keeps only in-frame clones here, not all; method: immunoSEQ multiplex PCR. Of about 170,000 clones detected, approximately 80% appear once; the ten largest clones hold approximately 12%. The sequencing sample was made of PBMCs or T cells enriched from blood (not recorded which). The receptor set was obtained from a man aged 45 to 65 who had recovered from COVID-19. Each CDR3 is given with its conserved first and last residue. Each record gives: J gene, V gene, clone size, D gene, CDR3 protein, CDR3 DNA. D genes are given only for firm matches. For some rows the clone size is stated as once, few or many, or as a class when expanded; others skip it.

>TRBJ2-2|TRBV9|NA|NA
CASSVALNLDRVNTGELFF
TGTGCCAGCAGCGTAGCTCTTAATCTCGACAGAGTAAACACCGGGGAGCTGTTTTTT
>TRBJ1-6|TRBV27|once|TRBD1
CASSWTGANSPLHF
TGTGCCAGCAGTTGGACAGGTGCAAATTCACCCCTCCACTTT
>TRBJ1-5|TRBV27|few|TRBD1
CASSRTGVNQPQHF
TGTGCCAGCAGTAGGACAGGGGTTAATCAGCCCCAGCATTTT
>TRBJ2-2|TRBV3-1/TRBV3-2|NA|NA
CASSQVSSGELFF
TGTGCCAGCAGCCAAGTTTCCTCCGGGGAGCTGTTTTTT
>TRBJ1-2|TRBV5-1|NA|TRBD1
CASSRTGQGVDGYTF
TGCGCCAGCAGCCGAACGGGACAGGGGGTGGATGGCTACACCTTC
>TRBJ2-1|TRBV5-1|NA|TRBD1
CASSLGPIRGQGKGNEQFF
TGCGCCAGCAGCTTGGGGCCAATCCGGGGACAGGGGAAAGGCAATGAGCAGTTCTTC
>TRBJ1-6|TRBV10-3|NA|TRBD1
CATASGQLRDNSPLHF
TGTGCCACCGCGTCGGGACAGCTCAGAGATAATTCACCCCTCCACTTT
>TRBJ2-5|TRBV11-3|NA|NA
CASSKGLGGDQETQYF
TGTGCCAGCAGCAAAGGGCTAGGAGGGGATCAAGAGACCCAGTACTTC
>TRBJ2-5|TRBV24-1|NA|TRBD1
CATSGRQGARGETQYF
TGTGCCACCAGTGGGAGACAGGGGGCGAGGGGGGAGACCCAGTACTTC
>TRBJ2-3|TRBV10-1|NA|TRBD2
CASSESRTSGGSTDTQYF
TGCGCCAGCAGTGAGTCAAGGACTAGCGGGGGGAGCACAGATACGCAGTATTTT
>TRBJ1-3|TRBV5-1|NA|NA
CASSLAEGSISIFSGNTIYF
TGCGCCAGCAGCTTGGCCGAGGGCTCCATATCCATATTCTCTGGAAACACCATATATTTT
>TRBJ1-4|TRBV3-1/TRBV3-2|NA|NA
CASSWSSANEKLFF
TGTGCCAGCAGCTGGTCATCGGCTAATGAAAAACTGTTTTTT
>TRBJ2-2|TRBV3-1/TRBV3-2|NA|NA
CASSQPHRSGELFF
TGTGCCAGCAGCCAACCCCACCGGTCCGGGGAGCTGTTTTTT
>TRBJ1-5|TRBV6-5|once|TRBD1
CASRRTGSTDQPQHF
TGTGCCAGCAGAAGGACAGGCAGCACAGATCAGCCCCAGCATTTT
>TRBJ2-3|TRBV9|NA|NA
CASSKGADTQYF
TGTGCCAGCAGCAAAGGGGCAGATACGCAGTATTTT
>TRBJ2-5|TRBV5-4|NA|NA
CASSLFAGQETQYF
TGTGCCAGCAGCTTGTTTGCGGGGCAAGAGACCCAGTACTTC
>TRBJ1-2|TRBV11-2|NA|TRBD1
CASSPLGQGIGYTF
TGTGCCAGCAGCCCTCTGGGACAGGGGATTGGCTACACCTTC
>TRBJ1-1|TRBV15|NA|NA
CATRGGEGGRAEAFF
TGTGCCACCAGAGGGGGAGAGGGCGGGAGAGCTGAAGCTTTCTTT